The 27 T cell receptor beta chains in this list originate from one sample, sequenced in a study of blood T cell repertoires in COVID-19. Assay used: immunoSEQ multiplex PCR; TCRdb lists only in-frame clones, some missing. The profile covers hundreds of thousands of clones, with about 88% appearing a single time and 10% to 15% taken by the ten largest. The specimen was peripheral blood. The source is a woman aged 70-85 years with COVID-19, enrolled during active disease.

The chain joins TRBV7-9 to TRBJ1-4; a weak D match, TRBD1 (5 bases). The CDR3 runs to 12 residues. V was pared by 5 bases and J by 7 bases, with 8 bases between. From germline, CDR1 is SEHNR and CDR2 FQNEAQ (reference sequence). CDR3 amino acids: CASSPGGEKLFF. CDR3 coding DNA: TGTGCCAGCAGCCCGGGGGGTGAAAAACTGTTTTTT.

The V call is TRBV5-4, the J call TRBJ2-5, with a weak D call TRBD2 (7 bases). Between the trimmed V and J ends, which lost 3 bases and 4 bases, there was a span of 19 bases. This CDR3 has 16 amino acids. The germline V gene encodes CDR1 SGHNT and CDR2 YYREEE (reference sequence). CDR3 in amino acids: CASSSRGGGGTETQYF. The CDR3 DNA reads TGTGCCAGCAGCTCCCGGGGCGGGGGCGGAACAGAGACCCAGTACTTC.

The chain couples TRBV15 to TRBJ2-7, with D tentatively TRBD1 (5 bases). There are 12 residues in the CDR3. Trimming removed 8 bases at V and 3 bases at J, with 11 bases between. Germline-derived CDR1 and CDR2 are LNHNV and YYDKDF (reference sequence). The CDR3 here is CATQKGIYEQYF. The CDR3 nucleotides read TGTGCCACCCAGAAGGGGATCTACGAGCAGTACTTC. Based on the CDR3 plus reference TRBV15 and TRBJ2-7, the full variable domain is DAMVIQNPRYQVTQFGKPVTLSCSQTLNHNVMYWYQQKSSQAPKLLFHYYDKDFNNEADTPDNFQSRRPNTSFCFLDIRSPGLGDTAMYLCATQKGIYEQYFGPGTRLTVT.

This clone was detected ten times or more. The CDR3 bases are TGTGCCACCAGTGATTCGTCCCGGGGGGCGGCCGGGGAGCTGTTTTTT. It translates to CATSDSSRGAAGELFF. The V and J genes are TRBV24-1 and TRBJ2-2, with D maybe TRBD2 (7 bases). V lost 2 bases to trimming and J lost 6 bases, with 15 bases between them. The CDR3 has 16 residues. The germline gives CDR1 KGHDR, CDR2 SFDVKD.

The rearrangement uses TRBV3-1 (or the pseudogene TRBV3-2) and TRBJ2-1, with 8 bases aligning to TRBD1. This CDR3 region has 15 residues. CDR1 is LGHDT and CDR2 is YNNKEL in the germline V gene (reference sequence). J was trimmed by 7 bases and V by 1 base; bases with no gene match: 6. This chain's CDR3 is CASSQAWTGLNEQFF. Written as DNA, the CDR3 is TGTGCCAGCAGCCAAGCTTGGACAGGGTTGAATGAGCAGTTCTTC.

This clone showed up just a few times. This rearrangement joins TRBV5-4 to TRBJ2-7, with a possible D match to TRBD1 (7 bases). The CDR3 sequence is 15 residues long. V lost 2 bases and J lost 1, with 13 bases in between. Germline V lookup: CDR1 SGHNT, CDR2 YYREEE (reference sequence). CDR3 DNA: TGTGCCAGCAGCTTTGGAGGGGGCGCGTCCTACGAGCAGTACTTC. This translates into CASSFGGGASYEQYF.

Here the CDR3 reads CSASPVSRQNTEAFF. In DNA, the CDR3 is TGCAGTGCTAGTCCTGTGAGCAGGCAGAACACTGAAGCTTTCTTT. V usage is TRBV20-1 and J usage is TRBJ1-1, with D hard to call. This CDR3 has 15 residues. From germline, CDR1 is DFQATT and CDR2 SNEGSKA (reference sequence). V lost 3 bases and J 1 base, leaving 15 bases between the germline ends.

V and J are TRBV2 and TRBJ2-3; possible D gene TRBD2, 7 bases. Trimming took off 4 bases at V and 5 bases at J, with 10 bases between the two ends. In germline, CDR1 is SNHLY, CDR2 FYNNEI. The CDR3 sequence is 13 residues long. CDR3 sequence reads: CASSGRGGDTQYF. The CDR3 region has the DNA TGTGCCAGCAGTGGAAGGGGGGGAGATACGCAGTATTTT.

This clone was counted between two and nine times. This sequence joins TRBV6-6 and TRBJ2-2, with TRBD1 as a possible D gene (6 bases). Germline CDR1 is MNHNY and CDR2 is SVGAGI (reference sequence). Deletions cut 5 bases from V and 7 bases from J, with 20 bases between. The CDR3 spans 16 residues. The CDR3 sequence is CASSRQVQGGRGELFF. CDR3 DNA: TGTGCCAGCAGTCGACAGGTCCAGGGTGGACGCGGGGAGCTGTTTTTT.

V usage is TRBV11-2 and J usage is TRBJ2-5, with 8 nucleotides matching TRBD1. The trim removed 3 bases at V and 5 bases at J, leaving 11 bases unmatched. In germline, CDR1 is SGHAT, CDR2 FQNNGV. CDR3 size: 16 residues. CDR3 residues: CASSFQGQAFSETQYF. The CDR3, as DNA: TGTGCCAGCAGCTTCCAGGGACAGGCCTTTTCTGAGACCCAGTACTTC.

The chain uses TRBV4-1 and TRBJ1-1; 9 bases align to TRBD1. With V trimmed by 2 bases and J by 4 bases, 11 bases remained unmatched. Germline V gene data show CDR1 as MGHRA and CDR2 as YSYEKL. CDR3 length equals 17 residues. The CDR3 here is CASSQPGTGFSATEAFF. The CDR3 nucleotides are TGCGCCAGCAGCCAACCCGGGACAGGGTTTTCCGCCACTGAAGCTTTCTTT.

Remarks on this clone: A junction boundary mismatches the germline segment, possibly from a read error. CDR3 DNA: TGTGCCAGCAGTTACTCAGGGGGGACTAACTACGGCTACACCTTC. Encoded protein: CASSYSGGTNYGYTF. The genes are TRBV6-6 and TRBJ1-2; TRBD1 might be the D (6 bases). Germline lookup yields CDR1 MNHNY and CDR2 SVGAGI (reference sequence). This CDR3 has 15 residues.

In this sample, this clone turned up once. This chain links TRBV6-5 with TRBJ1-2; D perhaps matches TRBD1 (6 bases). CDR1 is MNHEY and CDR2 is SVGAGI in the germline V gene. The CDR3 sequence is 14 residues long. The V end was cut by 7 bases, the J end by 4 bases, with 16 bases between. Written as DNA, the CDR3 is TGTGCCAGCAATCCCGGGGGGGGCTCCTATGGCTACACCTTC. Translation: CASNPGGGSYGYTF.

The genes are TRBV5-1 and TRBJ1-2; 9 bases fit TRBD1. The CDR3 is 14 amino acids. Germline lookup yields CDR1 SGHRS and CDR2 YFSETQ. Losses at the gene ends were 4 bases for V and 4 bases for J; bases not matched to a gene: 5. The CDR3 protein is CASSPEQGAYGYTF. The CDR3 DNA sequence: TGCGCCAGCAGCCCCGAACAGGGGGCCTATGGCTACACCTTC.

This chain connects TRBV9 to TRBJ1-2, with a possible D match to TRBD1 (6 bases). V was trimmed by 2 bases and J by 8 bases, leaving 16 bases between them. Looked up from germline, CDR1 is SGDLS and CDR2 is YYNGEE. The CDR3 length is 14 residues. As DNA, the CDR3 is TGTGCCAGCAGCGTGGGGGCAACCTTAAAGGGCTACACCTTC. Protein sequence: CASSVGATLKGYTF.

The gene calls are TRBV10-2 and TRBJ2-7; possible D gene TRBD1, 5 bases. Trimming took off 5 bases at V and 5 bases at J, with 19 bases between the two ends. The CDR3 contains 15 residues. Germline CDR1 is WSHSY and CDR2 is SAAADI. CDR3 region: CASSTGISMVDEQYF. Here the CDR3 DNA reads TGCGCCAGCAGTACAGGAATTTCCATGGTGGACGAGCAGTACTTC.

The table lists this clone with a few counts. The rearrangement uses TRBV3-1 (or the pseudogene TRBV3-2) and TRBJ1-2; 8 nucleotides agree with TRBD1. The trim removed 0 bases at V and 8 bases at J, leaving 8 bases unmatched. The CDR3 contains 15 residues. Per the germline V gene, CDR1 is LGHDT and CDR2 is YNNKEL (reference sequence). CDR3 sequence reads: CASSQDLDRVSGYTF. CDR3 sequence (DNA): TGTGCCAGCAGCCAAGATTTGGACAGGGTTTCAGGCTACACCTTC.

This clone was detected only a few times. The chain links TRBV4-1 to TRBJ2-7; TRBD1 aligns across 8 bases. In germline, CDR1 is MGHRA, CDR2 YSYEKL. The CDR3 totals 15 residues. V was clipped by 4 bases and J by 6 bases; unmatched bases: 11. This chain's CDR3 is CASSPRGQGASEQYF. The CDR3 DNA follows: TGCGCCAGCAGCCCCAGAGGCCAGGGGGCAAGCGAGCAGTACTTC.

The chain combines TRBV9 with TRBJ1-6; 12 bases match TRBD1. This CDR3 comprises 15 residues. Germline CDR1 SGDLS, CDR2 YYNGEE. V trimming: 3 bases; J trimming: 9 bases; junction bases outside the gene matches: 4. This CDR3 is CASSGGTGGGSPLHF. The DNA for the CDR3 is TGTGCCAGCAGCGGCGGGACAGGGGGCGGTTCACCCCTCCACTTT. Complete variable domain (other parts from reference TRBV9 and TRBJ1-6): DSGVTQTPKHLITATGQRVTLRCSPRSGDLSVYWYQQSLDQGLQFLIQYYNGEERAKGNILERFSAQQFPDLHSELNLSSLELGDSALYFCASSGGTGGGSPLHFGNGTRLTVT.

The chain has TRBV4-2 and TRBJ2-1, with 10 bases identical to TRBD2. The trim removed 4 bases at V and 0 bases at J, leaving 0 bases unmatched. Germline values: CDR1 LGHNA, CDR2 YNFKEQ. This CDR3 is built from 15 residues. Written as DNA, the CDR3 is TGTGCCAGCAGCCTAGCGGGAGGCTCCTACAATGAGCAGTTCTTC. Translation: CASSLAGGSYNEQFF.

The V and J genes are TRBV10-1 and TRBJ2-2; 8 nucleotides agree with TRBD1. Germline CDR1 and CDR2: WNHNN and SYGVQD (reference sequence). The CDR3 loop spans 14 amino acids. V lost 6 bases to trimming and J lost 5 bases; unmatched junction nucleotides: 5. The CDR3 here is CASRGQALTGELFF. CDR3 coding DNA: TGCGCCAGCAGGGGACAGGCCTTAACCGGGGAGCTGTTTTTT.

The J gene is TRBJ2-7, the V gene TRBV27; 10 bases line up with TRBD1. CDR1 and CDR2 from the germline V gene are MNHEY and SMNVEV (reference sequence). The CDR3 contains 14 residues. J was trimmed by 3 bases and V by 5 bases; bases with no gene match: 4. The CDR3 loop reads CASSRDRGYYEQYF. The CDR3 DNA is TGTGCCAGCAGTCGGGACAGGGGTTACTACGAGCAGTACTTC.

The J gene is TRBJ2-2, the V gene TRBV7-3; 10 bases match TRBD1. The V gene's germline CDR1 is SGHTA and CDR2 FQGTGA. V lost 5 bases and J lost 7; bases outside the gene matches: 19. The CDR3 sequence is 19 residues long. The CDR3 coding sequence is TGTGCCAGCAGCGCTCCCGATCTACTCACGGGACAGGGGAACGGGGAGCTGTTTTTT. Its translation: CASSAPDLLTGQGNGELFF. Using reference TRBV7-3 and TRBJ2-2 for the parts outside the CDR3, the full variable domain is GAGVSQTPSNKVTEKGKYVELRCDPISGHTALYWYRQSLGQGPEFLIYFQGTGAADDSGLPNDRFFAVRPEGSVSTLKIQRTERGDSAVYLCASSAPDLLTGQGNGELFFGEGSRLTVL.

This chain connects TRBV2 to TRBJ2-1; weak D call: TRBD1 (5 bases). The germline CDR1 and CDR2 sequences are SNHLY and FYNNEI. V was cut by 6 bases and J by 5 bases, with 8 bases left in between. There are 12 residues in the CDR3. The DNA for the CDR3 is TGTGCCAGCAGGCAGACAGACAATGAGCAGTTCTTC. Residues: CASRQTDNEQFF. Full variable domain (outside the CDR3, taken from reference TRBV2 and TRBJ2-1): EPEVTQTPSHQVTQMGQEVILRCVPISNHLYFYWYRQILGQKVEFLVSFYNNEISEKSEIFDDQFSVERPDGSNFTLKIRSTKLEDSAMYFCASRQTDNEQFFGPGTRLTVL.

Points on this clone: Compared with germline, one end of the junction differs, possibly owing to a read error. V and J are TRBV11-2 and TRBJ2-7, with D hard to call. Germline-derived CDR1 and CDR2 are SGHAT and FQNNGV. The CDR3 runs 11 residues. The CDR3 protein is CASSLVNSVTF. The CDR3, as DNA: TGTGCCAGCAGCTTAGTGAATTCGGTCACCTTC.

CDR3 DNA sequence: TGCGCCAGCAGCGATGCGGGACAGATTTACGAGCAGTACTTC. It translates to CASSDAGQIYEQYF. The J gene is TRBJ2-7, the V gene TRBV5-1; D might be TRBD1 (7 bases). V was pared by 4 bases and J by 4 bases, with 15 bases between. Germline CDR1 is SGHRS and CDR2 is YFSETQ. This CDR3 region has 14 residues. Variable domain in full (rest from reference TRBV5-1 and TRBJ2-7): KAGVTQTPRYLIKTRGQQVTLSCSPISGHRSVSWYQQTPGQGLQFLFEYFSETQRNKGNFPGRFSGRQFSNSRSEMNVSTLELGDSALYLCASSDAGQIYEQYFGPGTRLTVT.

The chain joins TRBV7-2 to TRBJ2-7, with D perhaps TRBD1 (5 bases). CDR1 and CDR2 from the germline V gene are SGHTA and FQGNSA. The CDR3 spans 14 residues. Trimming took off 1 base at V and 0 bases at J, with 7 bases between the two ends. The DNA of the CDR3 is TGTGCCAGCAGCTTAGGGGGCACCTCCTACGAGCAGTACTTC. Translated, it gives CASSLGGTSYEQYF.